This TCR beta chain was obtained from a study of cytomegalovirus exposure and HLA in healthy donors (dated by TCRdb to about 2017). Regarding the study in general: An earlier analysis of roughly 500 of the donors reported approximately 260 Gb of sequence data and approximately 120 million unique TCR beta sequences obtained from about 200 million T cells. The study aimed to test whether cataloging public T cell receptors could reveal signatures of past pathogen exposure. Several DR-DQ haplotypes were treated as single units for association and clustering because of strong linkage in the cohort. In a later genetic analysis, genome-wide SNP genotypes for about 55% of the 666 donors were used, and that subset was treated as a discovery cohort. To predict cytomegalovirus infection status, the study combined high-throughput TCR immunosequencing, statistical association of individual TCRs with disease status, and machine learning. All discovery cohort repertoires had been generated using a single sequencing platform. Of the roughly 400 genotyped donors, over 65% fell in the genetic ancestry cluster associated with self-reported Caucasian donors. An earlier analysis of 450 to 750 of the donors used high-throughput TCR beta sequencing to judge whether each TCR beta V gene segment behaved as functional or pseudogenic. The study used immunosequencing to profile the T cell repertoires of 600 to 850 subjects and linked those repertoires to cytomegalovirus serostatus. An early release that covered more than 550 HLA-typed donors contained approximately 300 gigabases of sequencing data and 65 million to 100 million unique TCR sequences. A later analysis re-examined previously published TCR beta repertoires from roughly 720 donors and added high-resolution HLA genotyping to investigate patterns of TCR occurrence. Typing coverage varied by locus: roughly 629-630 donors for A, B, C, DRB1 and DQB1; approximately 520 for DQA1; more than 600 for DPA1; around 450 for DPB1. Among about 410 genotyped donors of the cohort, an average of roughly 230,000 unique TCR beta nucleotide sequences was sequenced per donor, of which 15% to 20% were non-productive. Both class I and class II loci were covered by HLA typing, at four-digit resolution. In the later analysis, no new phenotypic data were used to find candidate immune exposures; instead, reliance was placed on TCR beta sequences and their occurrence across donors. Along with the approximately 700-subject first cohort, a separate validation cohort of roughly 110 different subjects was used. Donor age, sex, ethnicity and CMV serostatus were collected together with the repertoire data. Beyond this particular receptor, the publication reports: CMV serostatus was the only immune exposure information available for the cohort. Several of the top co-occurrence clusters appeared to be linked to parvovirus B19, influenza, CMV and Epstein-Barr virus, according to a later analysis. Correlated functional status among segregating V segments might reflect linkage disequilibrium, but an unknown experimental factor could not be ruled out. At a false discovery rate of 0.05, a later analysis linked some 17,000 TCR beta sequences to specific HLA alleles. In an earlier analysis of approximately 590 of the donors, most TCR beta V segments appeared in productive rearrangements about 90% or about 30% of the time, broadly matching IMGT annotations. A later genetic analysis associated a missense DCLRE1C variant with V-gene and J-gene trimming of TCR beta chains, and an independent cohort replicated the association. A total of some 180 TCR beta chains were listed by the study as associated with cytomegalovirus. A few of the identified cytomegalovirus-associated TCR beta chains were confirmed in vitro to be specific for cytomegalovirus antigens. According to the authors, the approach could potentially be generalized to other disease states and immunological phenotypes. According to a later genetic analysis, donors in an Asian-associated ancestry cluster had fewer N-insertions in productive TCRs than the approximately 670-donor mean. The classifier was reported to diagnose cytomegalovirus status with high specificity and sensitivity in both the original cohort and the validation cohort. Because some donors lacked HLA typing at each locus, the association tests relied only on the typed subset. A cluster of highly shared sequence variants was judged likely to be a technical artifact of the sequencing pipeline. The presence/absence analyses assumed that sequencing depth was roughly uniform across donors, and that assumption may not be true. The cohort was sequenced for TCR beta chains only, and without alpha or paired-chain data the features that could be detected were limited. According to a later analysis, most CMV-associated TCR beta chains appeared to be HLA-restricted, and the HLA associations seemed to be driven largely by CMV exposure. Assigning TCR associations to individual alleles was difficult when HLA alleles, especially DR and DQ, strongly co-occurred. In a later analysis, HLA-associated TCR beta chains were found to be more clonally expanded and to have lower generation probabilities than equally common non-associated chains. According to a later analysis, TCR association rates differed among HLA loci, with DRB1 alleles showing the most associated TCRs and HLA-C alleles showing the fewest. While some public TCRs were present in many individuals, most TCR sequences turned up only very rarely across donors. Because counts were too low, 15 to 20 rarely observed V segments, including chromosome 9 orphons, were excluded from the earlier analysis of under 650 of the donors. A further reported finding was that TCR beta sequences accurately predicted the HLA-A and HLA-B alleles for most subjects in the first cohort.

The cohort comprised fewer than 700 healthy bone marrow donors. At the time of sampling, all cohort members were nominally healthy, though unrecorded immune exposures were likely present. The donor was CMV seronegative and belonged to the group of over 350 seronegative cohort members. Each donor provided a peripheral blood sample, and peripheral blood mononuclear cells were used for TCR beta sequencing. Genomic DNA extraction from the blood cell samples was performed with the Qiagen DNeasy Blood Extraction Kit. Receptor amplification or capture employed the immunoSEQ multiplex PCR assay. For the multiplex PCR, a mixture combining 60 forward primers for TCR Vbeta segments and 13 reverse primers for TCR Jbeta segments was used. A multiplex PCR assay on genomic DNA amplified the CDR3 region of rearranged TCR beta genes. The amplified TCR beta libraries were sequenced on the Illumina HiSeq System as 87-base-pair reads. Concerning the study's data processing: In a later analysis, tens of millions of unique TCR beta chains were counted across the 666 repertoires, and roughly 11 million of these chains were shared by at least two donors. To remove PCR and sequencing errors, raw reads were error-corrected and collapsed into unique sequences using a nearest-neighbor algorithm that merged closely related sequences. Alignment of CDR3 sequences to IMGT reference sequences was used to assign V, D and J gene segments. For a sequence to be retained, at least a six-nucleotide match to both a V gene segment and a J gene segment was required. Rearrangements were classified as productive when the CDR3 lacked stop codons and remained in frame with V and J, and all other rearrangements were classified as non-productive. CDR3 was defined according to IMGT convention as the region running from the second conserved V-encoded cysteine to the conserved J-encoded phenylalanine. In an earlier analysis of around 540 of the donors, sequences lacking an unambiguous match to a single V gene segment were excluded. An earlier analysis of 587 of the donors called V segments functional above 56.7% productive rearrangements and segregating when the between-donor standard deviation exceeded 5%. A statistical classification framework was developed to diagnose cytomegalovirus status using the catalog of TCR beta chain sequences. A later analysis assigned V and J genes by comparing TCR nucleotide sequences with IMGT/GENE-DB human TR gene sequences. In a later analysis, CDR3 sequences and most-parsimonious VDJ recombination scenarios were assigned using the TCRdist pipeline. In a later analysis, every TCR beta chain was defined by the combination of its CDR3 amino acid sequence and its V-gene family, and reads without a unique V-gene family were dropped. To address suspected cross-contamination and a sequencing artifact, a later analysis removed 450 to 700 highly shared, low-generation-probability nucleotide sequences. In a later analysis, a clonal expansion index was calculated for each public chain from normalized within-repertoire ranks of inferred template counts. In a later analysis, generation probabilities were computed using a VDJ recombination model fitted to out-of-frame rearrangements, and the results were checked against IGoR. A later analysis scored TCR-TCR, TCR-HLA and TCR-CMV co-occurrence with hypergeometric tests, applying a repertoire-size bias correction to TCR pairs. In a later analysis, false discovery rates were estimated by permuting HLA or CMV assignments 20 times. In a later analysis, co-occurring TCRs were grouped using DBSCAN, and TCRdist sequence similarity was added for clustering within HLA-allele-positive subsets. Repertoires with fewer than 30,000 or more than 120,000 public chains, plus five repertoires with anomalous nucleotide sharing, were excluded from co-occurrence clustering. Imported from immuneACCESS, the table was reduced by TCRdb to in-frame sequences with V and J called. These copies leave out some clones; in studies compared against another copy, an unresolved V gene accounts for under half, and the cause of the remainder is not known. V, J and clone size are taken as reported in that table, and D and trimming were inferred from the DNA itself. The sample table holds roughly 200,000 clones, of which around 77% were seen once. The ten largest make up 2.9% of the sample.

To note about this clone: The target of this receptor is not known. No base qualities exist here, and no much larger clone lies one base off it.

Sequenced: PBMCs. The origin of this receptor is a woman aged 30 to 39 in good health and CMV-seronegative.

The CDR3 amino acid sequence is: CASSEVDWGLGGNTIYF. The sequence in DNA is TGTGCCAGCAGTGAAGTCGATTGGGGGCTAGGCGGAAACACCATATATTTT. The receptor chain draws on TRBV6-1 and TRBJ1-3; TRBD1 could be the D gene, as 6 bases match. Trimming at the junction amounts to 1 base on V and 4 bases on J, and the germline ends lie 17 bases apart. Looking up the germline V gene yields CDR1 MNHNS and CDR2 SASEGT. The CDR3, cysteine through phenylalanine, is 17 amino acids long. Of all the DNA, just the CDR3 is kept, 51 bases in frame from base 1.